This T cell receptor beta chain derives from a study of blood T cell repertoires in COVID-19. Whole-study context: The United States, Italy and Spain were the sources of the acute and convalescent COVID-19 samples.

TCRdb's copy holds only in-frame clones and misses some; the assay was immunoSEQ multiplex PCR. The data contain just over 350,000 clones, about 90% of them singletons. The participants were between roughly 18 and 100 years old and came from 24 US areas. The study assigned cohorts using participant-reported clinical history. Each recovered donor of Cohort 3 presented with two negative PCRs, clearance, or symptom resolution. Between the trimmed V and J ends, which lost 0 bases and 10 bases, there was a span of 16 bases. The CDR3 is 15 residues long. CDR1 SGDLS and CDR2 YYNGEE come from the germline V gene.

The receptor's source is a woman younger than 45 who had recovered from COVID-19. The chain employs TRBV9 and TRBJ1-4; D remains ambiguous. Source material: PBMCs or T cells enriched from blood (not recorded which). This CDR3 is CASSVGGIAEGKLFF. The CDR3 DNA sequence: TGTGCCAGCAGCGTAGGCGGAATCGCCGAGGGAAAACTGTTTTTT.